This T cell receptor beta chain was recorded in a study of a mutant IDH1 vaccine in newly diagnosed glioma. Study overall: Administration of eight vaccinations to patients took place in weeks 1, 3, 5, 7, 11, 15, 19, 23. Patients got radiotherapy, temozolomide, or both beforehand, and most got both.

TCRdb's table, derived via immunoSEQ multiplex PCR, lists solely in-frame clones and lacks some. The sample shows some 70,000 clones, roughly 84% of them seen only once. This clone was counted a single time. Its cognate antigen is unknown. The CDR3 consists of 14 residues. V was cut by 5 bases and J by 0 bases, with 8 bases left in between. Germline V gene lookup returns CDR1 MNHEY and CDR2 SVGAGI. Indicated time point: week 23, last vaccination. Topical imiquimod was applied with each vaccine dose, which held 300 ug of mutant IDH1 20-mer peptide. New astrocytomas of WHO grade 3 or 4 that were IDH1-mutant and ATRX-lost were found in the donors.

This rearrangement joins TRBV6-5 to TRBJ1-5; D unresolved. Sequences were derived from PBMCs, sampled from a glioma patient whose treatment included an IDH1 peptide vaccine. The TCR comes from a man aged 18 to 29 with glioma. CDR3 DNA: TGTGCCAGCAGTCGAGGGATTAGCAATCAGCCCCAGCATTTT. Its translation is CASSRGISNQPQHF.